The 12 T cell receptor beta chains presented below share a single source sample, sequenced in a study of shared clonotypes between healthy human individuals. Measured with immunoSEQ multiplex PCR; TCRdb has only the in-frame clones, and not every one. Of roughly 2 million clones listed, roughly 95% were seen once; the top ten hold 0.85% to 1.3%. Terminally differentiated effector memory CD45RA+ cells were left out of the naive CD8 fraction, which was CD45RO-negative and positively selected for CCR7. Material: naive CD8+ T cells sorted from blood. These receptors came from a man younger than 30 in good health.

The V and J genes are TRBV11-1 and TRBJ2-7, with D tentatively TRBD1 (6 bases). Germline-derived CDR1 and CDR2 are SGHAT and FQDESV (reference sequence). The V end lost 3 bases, the J end lost 0 bases, and 9 bases lay between the germline ends. The CDR3 consists of 14 residues. CDR3 DNA sequence: TGTGCCAGCAGCTTGGCAGGGGTCTCCTACGAGCAGTACTTC. It translates to CASSLAGVSYEQYF.

The V gene is TRBV12-5, the J gene TRBJ1-5; TRBD1 is a possible D gene (6 bases). V lost 5 bases and J lost 1, with 21 bases in between. This CDR3 has 18 amino acids. Looked up from germline, CDR1 is LGHNT and CDR2 is FRNRAP. The DNA of the CDR3 is TGTGCTAGTGGTATAAAGACAGGCCCGCCTGGGAGCAATCAGCCCCAGCATTTT. Protein: CASGIKTGPPGSNQPQHF.

The chain is built from TRBV7-9 and TRBJ2-5; 11 bases are shared with TRBD2. Germline trimming cut 4 bases from V and 2 bases from J; bases unmatched to any gene: 9. Looked up from germline, CDR1 is SEHNR and CDR2 is FQNEAQ (reference sequence). The CDR3 is made up of 17 amino acids. This CDR3 is CASSSRIAGGAQETQYF. The CDR3 coding sequence is TGTGCCAGCAGCTCCCGAATAGCGGGAGGGGCGCAAGAGACCCAGTACTTC.

The chain carries TRBV5-6 and TRBJ2-3; 9 bases match TRBD1. Germline CDR1 SGHDT, CDR2 YYEEEE. Losses at the gene ends were 2 bases for V and 5 bases for J; bases not matched to a gene: 9. The CDR3 has 16 residues. This CDR3 is CASSFGTGWGIDTQYF. The CDR3 DNA reads as TGTGCCAGCAGCTTCGGGACAGGGTGGGGAATAGATACGCAGTATTTT.

As for this clone: Distinct nucleotide sequences in the sample also encode this CDR3. The chain joins TRBV5-4 to TRBJ1-1; 8 bases map to TRBD1. The J segment lost 4 bases and the V segment lost 2 bases, leaving 1 base of the junction unmatched. CDR1 and CDR2 from the germline V gene are SGHNT and YYREEE (reference sequence). The CDR3 loop spans 13 amino acids. CDR3 in amino acids: CASSFTGGTEAFF. Written as DNA, the CDR3 is TGTGCCAGCAGCTTCACAGGGGGCACTGAAGCTTTCTTT.

This chain links TRBV5-1 with TRBJ2-1; no clear D gene. CDR1 and CDR2 (germline): SGHRS, YFSETQ. The germline V and J ends were trimmed by 4 bases and 7 bases, with 9 bases remaining between them. The CDR3 is 12 amino acids. The DNA for the CDR3 is TGCGCCAGCAGCGAGATTGGGAATGAGCAGTTCTTC. Translating gives CASSEIGNEQFF.

V gene TRBV6-5 combines with J gene TRBJ2-1, with TRBD2 matching over 10 bases. The CDR3 consists of 14 residues. Germline lookup yields CDR1 MNHEY and CDR2 SVGAGI. Trimming at V came to 5 bases and at J to 4 bases, leaving 2 bases not matched to a gene. The CDR3 is CASSSGRGYNEQFF. CDR3 DNA: TGTGCCAGCAGTAGCGGGAGGGGGTACAATGAGCAGTTCTTC.

The table lists this clone with a count of one. This chain links TRBV5-8 with TRBJ1-1, with D perhaps matching TRBD1 (6 bases). Germline values: CDR1 SGHTS, CDR2 YDEGEE. The CDR3 contains 13 residues. Trimming pared 1 base from V and 3 bases from J, leaving 7 bases between. The CDR3 DNA reads TGTGCCAGCAGCTTGAGGGGGGACACTGAAGCTTTCTTT. Translating gives CASSLRGDTEAFF. Based on the CDR3 plus reference TRBV5-8 and TRBJ1-1, the full variable domain is EAGVTQSPTHLIKTRGQQATLRCSPISGHTSVYWYQQALGLGLQFLLWYDEGEERNRGNFPPRFSGRQFPNYSSELNVNALELEDSALYLCASSLRGDTEAFFGQGTRLTVV.

The V gene is TRBV7-9, the J gene TRBJ1-1; 11 bases map to TRBD1. This CDR3 region has 16 residues. V trimming: 4 bases; J trimming: 5 bases; junction bases outside the gene matches: 9. The germline V gene has CDR1 SEHNR and CDR2 FQNEAQ (reference sequence). This CDR3 is CASSSGQGAPGTEAFF. In DNA, the CDR3 is TGTGCCAGCAGCTCAGGACAGGGGGCGCCGGGGACTGAAGCTTTCTTT. Complete variable domain (other parts from reference TRBV7-9 and TRBJ1-1): DTGVSQNPRHKITKRGQNVTFRCDPISEHNRLYWYRQTLGQGPEFLTYFQNEAQLEKSRLLSDRFSAERPKGSFSTLEIQRTEQGDSAMYLCASSSGQGAPGTEAFFGQGTRLTVV.

The rearrangement uses TRBV5-1 and TRBJ1-1; TRBD1 matches 8 bases. CDR3 length: 17 amino acids. V was pared by 6 bases and J by 0 bases, with 13 bases of the junction left unmatched. CDR1 and CDR2 from the germline V gene are SGHRS and YFSETQ. In DNA, the CDR3 is TGCGCCAGCACCCTCAGGACAGGGCTTGACATGAACACTGAAGCTTTCTTT. Its protein is CASTLRTGLDMNTEAFF.

Details on this clone: Additional DNA sequences in this sample encode the identical CDR3. This chain uses TRBV5-4 with TRBJ2-7, with 10 bases that match TRBD1. Trimming cost V 3 bases and J 1 base; bases outside gene matches: 1. The CDR3 consists of 14 residues. Germline-derived CDR1 and CDR2 are SGHNT and YYREEE (reference sequence). In DNA, the CDR3 is TGTGCCAGCAGCTGGGACAGGGGATCCTACGAGCAGTACTTC. It is translated as CASSWDRGSYEQYF.

The chain has TRBV7-3 and TRBJ2-1; 7 bases map to TRBD1. Germline V gene sequence: CDR1 SGHTA, CDR2 FQGTGA. V dropped 5 bases and J dropped 5; count of bases not matched to a gene: 9. The CDR3 runs to 15 residues. This chain's CDR3 is CASSPRQGTNNEQFF. The CDR3 coding sequence is TGTGCCAGCAGCCCGAGACAGGGAACAAACAATGAGCAGTTCTTC.